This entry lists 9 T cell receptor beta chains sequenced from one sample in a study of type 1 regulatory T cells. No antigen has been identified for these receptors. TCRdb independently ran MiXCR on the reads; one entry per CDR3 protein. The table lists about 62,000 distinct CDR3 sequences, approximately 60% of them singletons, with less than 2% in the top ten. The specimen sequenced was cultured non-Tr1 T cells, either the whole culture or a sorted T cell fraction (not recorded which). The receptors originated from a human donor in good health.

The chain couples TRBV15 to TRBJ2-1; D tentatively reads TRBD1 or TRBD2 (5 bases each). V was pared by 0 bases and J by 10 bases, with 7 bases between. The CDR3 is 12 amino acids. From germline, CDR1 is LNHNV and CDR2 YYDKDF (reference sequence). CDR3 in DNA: TGTGCCACCAGCAGAGATTGGGGGGAGCAGTTCTTC. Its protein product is CATSRDWGEQFF. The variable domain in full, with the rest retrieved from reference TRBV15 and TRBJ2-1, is DAMVIQNPRYQVTQFGKPVTLSCSQTLNHNVMYWYQQKSSQAPKLLFHYYDKDFNNEADTPDNFQSRRPNTSFCFLDIRSPGLGDTAMYLCATSRDWGEQFFGPGTRLTVL.

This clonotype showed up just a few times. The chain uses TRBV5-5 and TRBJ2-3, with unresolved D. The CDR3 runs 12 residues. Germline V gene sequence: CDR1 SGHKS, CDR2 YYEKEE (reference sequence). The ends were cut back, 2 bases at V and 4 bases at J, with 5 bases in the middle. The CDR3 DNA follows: TGTGCCAGCAGCTTTAACGCAGATACGCAGTATTTT. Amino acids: CASSFNADTQYF.

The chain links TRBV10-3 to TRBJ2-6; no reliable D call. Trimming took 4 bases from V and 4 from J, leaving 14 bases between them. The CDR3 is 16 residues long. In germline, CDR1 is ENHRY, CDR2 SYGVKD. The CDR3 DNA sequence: TGTGCCATCAGTGCAGGTGGGGTACTGGGGGCCAACGTCCTGACTTTC. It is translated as CAISAGGVLGANVLTF.

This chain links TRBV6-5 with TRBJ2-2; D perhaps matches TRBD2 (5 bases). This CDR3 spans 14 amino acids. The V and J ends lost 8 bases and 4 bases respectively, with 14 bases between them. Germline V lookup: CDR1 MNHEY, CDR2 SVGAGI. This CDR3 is CASSNSGGTGELFF. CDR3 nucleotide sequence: TGTGCCAGCTCCAACTCCGGAGGCACCGGGGAGCTGTTTTTT.

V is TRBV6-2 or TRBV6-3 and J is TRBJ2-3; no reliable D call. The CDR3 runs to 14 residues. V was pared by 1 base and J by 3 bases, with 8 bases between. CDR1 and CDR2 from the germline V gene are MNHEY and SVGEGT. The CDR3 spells CASSYFSRTDTQYF. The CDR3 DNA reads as TGTGCCAGCAGTTACTTCTCTAGAACAGATACGCAGTATTTT.

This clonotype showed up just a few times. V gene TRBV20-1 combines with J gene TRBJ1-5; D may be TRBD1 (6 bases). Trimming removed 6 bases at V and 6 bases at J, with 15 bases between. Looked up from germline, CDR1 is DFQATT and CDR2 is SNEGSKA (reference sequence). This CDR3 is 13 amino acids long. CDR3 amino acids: CSATSGVPQPQHF. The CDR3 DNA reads TGCAGTGCAACATCAGGGGTACCTCAGCCCCAGCATTTT.

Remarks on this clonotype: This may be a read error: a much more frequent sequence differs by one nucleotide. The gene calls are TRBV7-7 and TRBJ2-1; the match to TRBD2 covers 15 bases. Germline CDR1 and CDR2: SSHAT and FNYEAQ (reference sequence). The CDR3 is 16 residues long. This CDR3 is CVSSPGLAGGGDEQFF. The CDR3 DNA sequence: TGTGTCAGCAGCCCGGGACTAGCGGGAGGAGGGGATGAGCAGTTCTTC.

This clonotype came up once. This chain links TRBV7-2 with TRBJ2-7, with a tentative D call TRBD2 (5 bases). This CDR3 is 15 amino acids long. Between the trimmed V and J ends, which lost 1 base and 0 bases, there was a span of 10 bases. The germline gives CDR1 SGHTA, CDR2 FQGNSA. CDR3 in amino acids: CASSLVMGSSYEQYF. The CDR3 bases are TGTGCCAGCAGCTTAGTAATGGGGAGCTCCTACGAGCAGTACTTC.

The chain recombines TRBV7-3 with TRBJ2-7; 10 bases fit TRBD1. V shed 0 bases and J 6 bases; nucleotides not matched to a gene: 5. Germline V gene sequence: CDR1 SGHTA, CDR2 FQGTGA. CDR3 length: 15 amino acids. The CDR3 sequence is CASSLTGTGEGEQYF. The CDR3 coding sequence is TGTGCCAGCAGCTTAACCGGGACAGGGGAGGGCGAGCAGTACTTC.